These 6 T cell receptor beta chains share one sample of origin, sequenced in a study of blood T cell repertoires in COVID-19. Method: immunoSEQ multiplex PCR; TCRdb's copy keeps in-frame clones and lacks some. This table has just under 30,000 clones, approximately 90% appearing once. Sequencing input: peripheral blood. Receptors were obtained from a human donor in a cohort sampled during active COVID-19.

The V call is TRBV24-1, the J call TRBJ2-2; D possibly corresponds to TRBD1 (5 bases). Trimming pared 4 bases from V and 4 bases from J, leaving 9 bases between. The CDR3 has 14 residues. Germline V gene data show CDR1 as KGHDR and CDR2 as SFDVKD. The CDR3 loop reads CATSDRDFTGELFF. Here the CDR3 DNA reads TGTGCCACCAGTGACAGGGATTTCACCGGGGAGCTGTTTTTT.

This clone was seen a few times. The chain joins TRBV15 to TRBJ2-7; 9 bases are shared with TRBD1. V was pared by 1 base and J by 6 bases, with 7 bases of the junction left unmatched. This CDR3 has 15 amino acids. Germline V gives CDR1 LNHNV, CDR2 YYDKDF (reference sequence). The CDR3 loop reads CATSRVGTGTLEQYF. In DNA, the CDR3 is TGTGCCACCAGCAGAGTCGGGACAGGGACCCTCGAGCAGTACTTC. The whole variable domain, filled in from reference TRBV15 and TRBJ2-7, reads DAMVIQNPRYQVTQFGKPVTLSCSQTLNHNVMYWYQQKSSQAPKLLFHYYDKDFNNEADTPDNFQSRRPNTSFCFLDIRSPGLGDTAMYLCATSRVGTGTLEQYFGPGTRLTVT.

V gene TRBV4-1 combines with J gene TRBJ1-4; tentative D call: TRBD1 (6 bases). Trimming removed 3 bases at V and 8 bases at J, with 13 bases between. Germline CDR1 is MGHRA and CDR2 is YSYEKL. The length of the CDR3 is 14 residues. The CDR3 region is CASSQGALVEKLFF. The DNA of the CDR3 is TGCGCCAGCAGCCAGGGGGCTTTGGTAGAAAAACTGTTTTTT.

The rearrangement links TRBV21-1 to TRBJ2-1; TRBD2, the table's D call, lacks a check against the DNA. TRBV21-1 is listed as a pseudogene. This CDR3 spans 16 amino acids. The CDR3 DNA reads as TGTGCCAGCAGCAATCTCTTGCGGGGGGACTACAATGAGCAGTTCTTC. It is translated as CASSNLLRGDYNEQFF.

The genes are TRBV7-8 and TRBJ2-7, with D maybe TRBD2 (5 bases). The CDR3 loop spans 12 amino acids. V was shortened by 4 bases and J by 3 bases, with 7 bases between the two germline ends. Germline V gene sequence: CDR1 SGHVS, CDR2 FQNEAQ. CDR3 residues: CASSYSGYEQYF. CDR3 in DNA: TGTGCCAGCAGCTACAGCGGCTACGAGCAGTACTTC.

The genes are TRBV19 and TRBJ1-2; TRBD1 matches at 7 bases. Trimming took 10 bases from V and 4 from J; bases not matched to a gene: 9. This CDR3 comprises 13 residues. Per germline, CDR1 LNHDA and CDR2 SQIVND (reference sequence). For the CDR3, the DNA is TGTGCCACCGGCGGGACAGACCTCTATGGCTACACCTTC. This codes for CATGGTDLYGYTF.